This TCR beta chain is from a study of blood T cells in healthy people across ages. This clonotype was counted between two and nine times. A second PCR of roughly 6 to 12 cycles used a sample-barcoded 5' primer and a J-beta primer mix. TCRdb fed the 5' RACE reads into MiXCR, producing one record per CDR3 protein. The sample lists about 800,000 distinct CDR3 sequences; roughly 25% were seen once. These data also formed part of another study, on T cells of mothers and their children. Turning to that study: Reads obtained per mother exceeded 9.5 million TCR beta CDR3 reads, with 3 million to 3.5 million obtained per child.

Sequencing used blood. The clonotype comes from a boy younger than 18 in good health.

DNA for the CDR3: TGCAGTGCTACAGATAGCGACCTAGAGACCCAGTACTTC. This translates into CSATDSDLETQYF. The chain uses TRBV20-1 and TRBJ2-5; D perhaps matches TRBD2 (5 bases). There are 13 residues in the CDR3. V lost 4 bases, J lost 4 bases, and 13 bases lay in between. Per germline, CDR1 DFQATT and CDR2 SNEGSKA (reference sequence).